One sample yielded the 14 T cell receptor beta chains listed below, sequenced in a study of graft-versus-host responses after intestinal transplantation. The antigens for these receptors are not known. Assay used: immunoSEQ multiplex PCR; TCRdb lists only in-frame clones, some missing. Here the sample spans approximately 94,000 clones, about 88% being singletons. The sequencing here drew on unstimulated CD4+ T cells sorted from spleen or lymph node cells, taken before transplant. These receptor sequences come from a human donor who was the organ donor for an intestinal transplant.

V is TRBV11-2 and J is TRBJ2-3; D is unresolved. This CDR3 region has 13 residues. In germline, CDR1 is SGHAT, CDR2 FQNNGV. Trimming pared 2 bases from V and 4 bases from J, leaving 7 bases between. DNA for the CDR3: TGTGCCAGCAGCTTATTTCATTCAGATACGCAGTATTTT. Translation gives CASSLFHSDTQYF.

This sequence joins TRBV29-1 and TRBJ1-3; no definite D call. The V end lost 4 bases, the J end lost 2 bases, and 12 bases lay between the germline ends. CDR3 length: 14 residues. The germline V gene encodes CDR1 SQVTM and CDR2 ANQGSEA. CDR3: CSVVRPPAGNTIYF. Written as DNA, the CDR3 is TGCAGCGTTGTTCGCCCTCCAGCTGGAAACACCATATATTTT. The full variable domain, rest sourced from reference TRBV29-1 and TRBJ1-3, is SAVISQKPSRDICQRGTSLTIQCQVDSQVTMMFWYRQQPGQSLTLIATANQGSEATYESGFVIDKFPISRPNLTFSTLTVSNMSPEDSSIYLCSVVRPPAGNTIYFGEGSWLTVV.

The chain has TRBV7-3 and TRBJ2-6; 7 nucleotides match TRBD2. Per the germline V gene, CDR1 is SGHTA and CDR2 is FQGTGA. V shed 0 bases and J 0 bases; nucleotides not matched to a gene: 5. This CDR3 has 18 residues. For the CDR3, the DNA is TGTGCCAGCAGCTTAACCGGGGGGTCGAACTCTGGGGCCAACGTCCTGACTTTC. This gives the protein CASSLTGGSNSGANVLTF.

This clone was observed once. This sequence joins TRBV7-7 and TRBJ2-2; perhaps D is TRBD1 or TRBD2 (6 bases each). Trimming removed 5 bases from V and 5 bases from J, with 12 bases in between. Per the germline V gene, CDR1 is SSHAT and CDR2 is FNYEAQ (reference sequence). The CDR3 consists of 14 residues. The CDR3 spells CASSPPGATGELFF. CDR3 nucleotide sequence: TGTGCCAGCAGCCCCCCGGGGGCAACCGGGGAGCTGTTTTTT.

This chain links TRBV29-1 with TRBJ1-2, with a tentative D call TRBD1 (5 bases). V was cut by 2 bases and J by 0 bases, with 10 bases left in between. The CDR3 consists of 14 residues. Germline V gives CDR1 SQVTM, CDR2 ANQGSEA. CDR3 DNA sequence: TGCAGCGTTGAATGGGGCAGGTCTAACTATGGCTACACCTTC. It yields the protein CSVEWGRSNYGYTF. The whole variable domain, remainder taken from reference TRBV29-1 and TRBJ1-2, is SAVISQKPSRDICQRGTSLTIQCQVDSQVTMMFWYRQQPGQSLTLIATANQGSEATYESGFVIDKFPISRPNLTFSTLTVSNMSPEDSSIYLCSVEWGRSNYGYTFGSGTRLTVV.

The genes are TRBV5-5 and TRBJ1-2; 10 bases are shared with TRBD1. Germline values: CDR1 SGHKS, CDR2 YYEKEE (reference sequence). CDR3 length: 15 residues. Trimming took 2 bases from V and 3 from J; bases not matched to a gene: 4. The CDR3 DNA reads TGTGCCAGCAGCTTACCCGGGACAGGGGACTATGGCTACACCTTC. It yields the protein CASSLPGTGDYGYTF.

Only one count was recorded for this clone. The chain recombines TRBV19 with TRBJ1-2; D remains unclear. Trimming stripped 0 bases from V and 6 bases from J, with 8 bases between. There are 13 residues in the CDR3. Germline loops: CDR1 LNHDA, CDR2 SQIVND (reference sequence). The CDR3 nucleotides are TGTGCCAGTAGTATAGATCGACGGAATGGCTACACCTTC. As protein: CASSIDRRNGYTF.

The CDR3 loop is CASSLGQENQPQHF. The CDR3 nucleotides are TGTGCCAGCAGCTTAGGACAGGAAAATCAGCCCCAGCATTTT. This chain uses TRBV11-2 with TRBJ1-5, with D possibly being TRBD1 (6 bases). The CDR3 length is 14 residues. Germline CDR1 is SGHAT and CDR2 is FQNNGV. V was pared by 1 base and J by 4 bases, with 8 bases between.

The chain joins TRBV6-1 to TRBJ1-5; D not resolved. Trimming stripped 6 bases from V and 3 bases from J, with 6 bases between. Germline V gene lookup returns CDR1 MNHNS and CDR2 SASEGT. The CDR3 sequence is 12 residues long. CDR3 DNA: TGTGCCAGCAGGCAGTTCAATCAGCCCCAGCATTTT. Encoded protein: CASRQFNQPQHF.

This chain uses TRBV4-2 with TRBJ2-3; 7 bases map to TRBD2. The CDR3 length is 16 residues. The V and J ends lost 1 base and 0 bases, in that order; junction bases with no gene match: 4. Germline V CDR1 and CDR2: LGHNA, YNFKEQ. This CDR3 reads CASSQVGRASTDTQYF. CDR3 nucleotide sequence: TGTGCCAGCAGCCAAGTAGGGAGGGCTAGCACAGATACGCAGTATTTT.

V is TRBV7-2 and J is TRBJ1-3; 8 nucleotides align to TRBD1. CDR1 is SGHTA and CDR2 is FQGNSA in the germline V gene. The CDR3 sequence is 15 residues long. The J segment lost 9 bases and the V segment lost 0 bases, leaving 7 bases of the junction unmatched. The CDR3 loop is CASSLAVRGRGTIYF. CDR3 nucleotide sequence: TGTGCCAGCAGCTTAGCCGTCAGGGGGCGGGGCACCATATATTTT.

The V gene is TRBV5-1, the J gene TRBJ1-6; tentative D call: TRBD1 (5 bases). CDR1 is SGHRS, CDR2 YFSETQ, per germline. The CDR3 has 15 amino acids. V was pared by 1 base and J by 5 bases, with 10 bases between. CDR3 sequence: CASSLSGPNNSPLHF. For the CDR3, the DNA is TGCGCCAGCAGCTTGTCAGGGCCCAATAATTCACCCCTCCACTTT.

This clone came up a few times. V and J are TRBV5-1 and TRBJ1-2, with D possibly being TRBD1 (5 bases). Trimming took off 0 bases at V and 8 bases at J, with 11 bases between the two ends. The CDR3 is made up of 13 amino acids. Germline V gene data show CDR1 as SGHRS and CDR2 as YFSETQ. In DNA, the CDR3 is TGCGCCAGCAGCTTGGCCAGGGAGGAGGGCTACACCTTC. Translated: CASSLAREEGYTF.

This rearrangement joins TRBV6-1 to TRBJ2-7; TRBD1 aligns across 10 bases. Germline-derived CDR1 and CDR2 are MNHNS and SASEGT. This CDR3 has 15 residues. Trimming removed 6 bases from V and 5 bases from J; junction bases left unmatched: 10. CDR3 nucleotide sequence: TGTGCCAGCAGCCCCTTGTGGACAGGGGGGCACGAGCAGTACTTC. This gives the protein CASSPLWTGGHEQYF.